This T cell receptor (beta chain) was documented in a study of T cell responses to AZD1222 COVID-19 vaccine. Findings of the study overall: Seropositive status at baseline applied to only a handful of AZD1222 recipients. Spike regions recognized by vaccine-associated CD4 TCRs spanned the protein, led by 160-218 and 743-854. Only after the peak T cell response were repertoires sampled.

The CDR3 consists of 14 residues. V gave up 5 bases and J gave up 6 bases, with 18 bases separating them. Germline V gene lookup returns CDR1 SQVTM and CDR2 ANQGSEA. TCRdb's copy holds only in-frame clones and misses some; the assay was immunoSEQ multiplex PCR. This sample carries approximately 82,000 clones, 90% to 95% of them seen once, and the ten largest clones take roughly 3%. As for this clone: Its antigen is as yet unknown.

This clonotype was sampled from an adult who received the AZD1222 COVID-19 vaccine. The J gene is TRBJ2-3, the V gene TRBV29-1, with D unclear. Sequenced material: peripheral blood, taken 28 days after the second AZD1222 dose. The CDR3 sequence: CSVPRAAGWDTQYF. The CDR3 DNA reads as TGCAGCGTTCCCCGGGCAGCCGGGTGGGATACGCAGTATTTT.